Below are 18 T cell receptor beta chains sequenced from a single sample in a study of OX40 agonist ivuxolimab in advanced cancers. Clones were read by immunoSEQ multiplex PCR, and TCRdb kept only the in-frame ones, dropping some. The table has approximately 82,000 clones, almost 85% seen once. This sample comprised CD4+ or CD8+ T cells sorted from blood, obtained in a trial of the OX40 agonist ivuxolimab. All receptors come from an adult with an advanced solid tumor such as melanoma, head and neck, liver or kidney cancer.

The V call is TRBV6-5, the J call TRBJ2-7, with TRBD2 identical over 9 bases. Germline CDR1 and CDR2: MNHEY and SVGAGI. The CDR3 is 15 amino acids. The ends lost 0 bases at V and 4 bases at J; junction bases unmatched: 4. CDR3 protein: CASSYSTSGRYEQYF. In DNA, the CDR3 is TGTGCCAGCAGTTACTCGACTAGCGGTCGGTACGAGCAGTACTTC.

The rearrangement uses TRBV25-1 and TRBJ2-7; no clear D. The CDR3 runs to 13 residues. The germline V gene encodes CDR1 MGHDK and CDR2 SYGVNS. The V and J ends lost 6 bases and 2 bases respectively, with 11 bases between them. The CDR3 nucleotides are TGTGCCAGCAGCCGACCCGGAACCTACGAGCAGTACTTC. Amino acids: CASSRPGTYEQYF.

The chain is built from TRBV9 and TRBJ1-2; tentatively, D is TRBD1 (6 bases). The germline CDR1 and CDR2 sequences are SGDLS and YYNGEE. There are 16 residues in the CDR3. Trimming took 4 bases from V and 3 from J, leaving 19 bases between them. The CDR3 DNA sequence: TGTGCCAGCAGCCCAGTTGGGGGCCTGGGCGACTATGGCTACACCTTC. It translates to CASSPVGGLGDYGYTF.

This clone was counted once. This chain connects TRBV5-4 to TRBJ1-1, with D possibly being TRBD1 (5 bases). The germline V and J ends were trimmed by 3 bases and 0 bases, with 6 bases remaining between them. Germline V gene lookup returns CDR1 SGHNT and CDR2 YYREEE (reference sequence). This CDR3 contains 13 residues. CDR3 region: CASSWGVNTEAFF. The CDR3, as DNA: TGTGCCAGCAGCTGGGGGGTGAACACTGAAGCTTTCTTT.

This clone turned up a few times. The chain has TRBV16 and TRBJ1-5; 9 nucleotides align to TRBD1. This CDR3 has 15 residues. The V segment lost 1 base and the J segment 2 bases; nucleotides outside the gene matches: 0. CDR1 and CDR2 (germline): KGHSY, FQNENV. For the CDR3, the DNA is TGTGCCAGCAGCCAATGGGACAGGGGCAATCAGCCCCAGCATTTT. Amino acid sequence: CASSQWDRGNQPQHF.

This chain links TRBV7-2 with TRBJ2-5; D gene uncertain. Trimming left V 5 bases short and J 5 bases short, with 15 bases between. Per germline, CDR1 SGHTA and CDR2 FQGNSA. This CDR3 region has 14 residues. In DNA form, the CDR3 reads TGTGCCAGCAGCCTCCAGCTAGGGAAGGAGACCCAGTACTTC. Its protein product is CASSLQLGKETQYF. The whole variable domain, remainder taken from reference TRBV7-2 and TRBJ2-5, is GAGVSQSPSNKVTEKGKDVELRCDPISGHTALYWYRQSLGQGLEFLIYFQGNSAPDKSGLPSDRFSAERTGGSVSTLTIQRTQQEDSAVYLCASSLQLGKETQYFGPGTRLLVL.

The CDR3 nucleotides are TGTGCCAGCAGCTTGGCCTTTGGGCCAGGGAGTAATTCACCCCTCCACTTT. The encoded protein is CASSLAFGPGSNSPLHF. This chain uses TRBV7-2 with TRBJ1-6, with D possibly matching TRBD1 (5 bases). Trimming took off 3 bases at V and 6 bases at J, with 18 bases between the two ends. Germline V lookup: CDR1 SGHTA, CDR2 FQGNSA. The CDR3 totals 17 residues.

The chain links TRBV29-1 to TRBJ2-5; D is unresolved. The CDR3 has 11 amino acids. Germline V gene lookup returns CDR1 SQVTM and CDR2 ANQGSEA. The V end was cut by 3 bases, the J end by 4 bases, with 6 bases between. The CDR3 reads CSVDWRETQYF. As DNA, the CDR3 is TGCAGCGTTGATTGGAGAGAGACCCAGTACTTC.

In DNA form, the CDR3 reads TGTGCCAGCAGCTCCCAGGCCGGGCCCGGGGAGCTGTTTTTT. Amino acid sequence: CASSSQAGPGELFF. The V call is TRBV7-6, the J call TRBJ2-2; no reliable D call. Germline V gene data show CDR1 as SGHVS and CDR2 as FNYEAQ. The CDR3 length is 14 residues. V lost 4 bases and J lost 6, with 12 bases in between.

The chain joins TRBV5-5 to TRBJ1-4, with D perhaps matching TRBD1 (6 bases). Deletions cut 4 bases from V and 7 bases from J, with 17 bases between. This CDR3 has 15 amino acids. Germline V gene lookup returns CDR1 SGHKS and CDR2 YYEKEE (reference sequence). CDR3 DNA: TGTGCCAGCAGCCATGCAGGGGAGGAGGGTGAAAAACTGTTTTTT. Its protein is CASSHAGEEGEKLFF.

This chain's CDR3 is CASTIGGYTEAFF. In DNA, the CDR3 is TGCGCCAGCACCATCGGGGGGTACACTGAAGCTTTCTTT. This chain uses TRBV5-1 with TRBJ1-1; a weak D match, TRBD1 (5 bases). Germline V gives CDR1 SGHRS, CDR2 YFSETQ. The CDR3 sequence is 13 residues long. Trimming removed 6 bases at V and 3 bases at J, with 12 bases between.

The genes are TRBV7-9 and TRBJ2-3, with D unclear. The V gene lost 2 bases and the J gene lost 6 bases, with 15 bases spanning the gap. The germline gives CDR1 SEHNR, CDR2 FQNEAQ (reference sequence). The CDR3 has 15 residues. DNA of the CDR3: TGTGCCAGCAGCTTACGCAGGCAGGATAGGGATACGCAGTATTTT. Amino acid sequence: CASSLRRQDRDTQYF.

In this sample, this clone turned up once. The V gene is TRBV9, the J gene TRBJ1-1, with D uncertain. Germline V gene sequence: CDR1 SGDLS, CDR2 YYNGEE. Trimming took off 4 bases at V and 2 bases at J, with 6 bases between the two ends. This CDR3 comprises 12 residues. DNA of the CDR3: TGTGCCAGCAGCTCCCAAAACACTGAAGCTTTCTTT. This encodes CASSSQNTEAFF.

V usage is TRBV19 and J usage is TRBJ2-2; either TRBD1 or TRBD2 may supply D (5 bases each). The ends were cut back, 1 base at V and 7 bases at J, with 7 bases in the middle. The CDR3 has 13 amino acids. The germline V gene has CDR1 LNHDA and CDR2 SQIVND (reference sequence). In DNA form, the CDR3 reads TGTGCCAGTAGTATAGGGGGGATCGGGGAGCTGTTTTTT. It yields the protein CASSIGGIGELFF. The entire variable domain, with the rest obtained from reference TRBV19 and TRBJ2-2, is as follows: DGGITQSPKYLFRKEGQNVTLSCEQNLNHDAMYWYRQDPGQGLRLIYYSQIVNDFQKGDIAEGYSVSREKKESFPLTVTSAQKNPTAFYLCASSIGGIGELFFGEGSRLTVL.

The genes are TRBV7-6 and TRBJ2-1; 13 positions agree with TRBD2. The junction had 9 bases not matched to a gene; V was cut back by 4 bases and J by 12 bases. The germline CDR1 and CDR2 sequences are SGHVS and FNYEAQ. CDR3 length: 15 amino acids. The CDR3 DNA reads TGTGCCAGCAGCTCCGGGACTAGCGGGGCGCTGGGGCAGTTCTTC. Protein product: CASSSGTSGALGQFF.

The chain is built from TRBV9 and TRBJ2-1; D is unclear. With 2 bases removed from V and 6 bases from J, the gap between germline ends came to 12 bases. Germline V lookup: CDR1 SGDLS, CDR2 YYNGEE. The CDR3 contains 14 residues. This CDR3 reads CASSVRVSSNEQFF. In DNA form, the CDR3 reads TGTGCCAGCAGCGTCCGGGTCTCGAGCAATGAGCAGTTCTTC.

V and J are TRBV4-3 and TRBJ2-2; no definite D call. The V gene lost 4 bases and the J gene lost 6 bases, with 9 bases spanning the gap. The CDR3 extends over 13 amino acids. The germline V gene has CDR1 LGHNA and CDR2 YSLEER. This CDR3 reads CASSRLYPGELFF. The CDR3 nucleotides are TGCGCCAGCAGCCGCCTCTACCCCGGGGAGCTGTTTTTT.

The chain is built from TRBV19 and TRBJ2-7, with D possibly being TRBD1 or TRBD2 (5 bases each). There are 16 residues in the CDR3. Trimming cost V 3 bases and J 0 bases, with 15 bases left between them. Germline V gene lookup returns CDR1 LNHDA and CDR2 SQIVND (reference sequence). The CDR3, as DNA: TGTGCCAGTAGTATCTTGCCAGGGAGCCCCTCCTACGAGCAGTACTTC. Its protein product is CASSILPGSPSYEQYF.